This T cell receptor beta chain appears in the sequencing data of a study of cytomegalovirus exposure and HLA in healthy donors. The study's findings and limits: Some TCR beta chains (over 150 of them) were listed as cytomegalovirus-associated.

Comments on this clone: Antigen specificity is unknown.

The method was immunoSEQ multiplex PCR; TCRdb's version includes in-frame clones alone and lacks a portion of them. The repertoire consists of 120,000 or so clones, with approximately 90% occurring once and the leading ten covering about 4.3%. The ends were cut back, 6 bases at V and 5 bases at J, with 11 bases in the middle. CDR3 length equals 13 residues. Looked up from germline, CDR1 is MDHEN and CDR2 is SYDVKM. This sequence joins TRBV28 and TRBJ1-5; D possibly corresponds to TRBD1 (6 bases). The source material was PBMCs. This TCR was recovered from a man aged 18 to 30 in good health and CMV-seropositive. The CDR3 spells CASSGTPHQPQHF. DNA for the CDR3: TGTGCCAGCAGCGGGACACCGCATCAGCCCCAGCATTTT.